This T cell receptor beta chain was sequenced during a study of technical replicates of blood from a few donors. There are 15 residues in the CDR3. V was clipped by 6 bases and J by 10 bases; unmatched bases: 12. CDR1 and CDR2 from the germline V gene are SGHTA and FQGNSA. Assay used: immunoSEQ multiplex PCR; TCRdb lists only in-frame clones, some missing. The table lists tens of thousands of clones, 80% to 90% of them singletons. V and J are TRBV7-2 and TRBJ1-6; 7 nucleotides match TRBD1. The sequence was collected from a human donor in good health. Some clones in this sample may be carry-over from other donors' samples. The sequenced material came from PBMCs. The CDR3 spells CASRQGGALHSPLHF. The CDR3 bases are TGTGCCAGCAGGCAAGGGGGCGCGTTGCACTCACCCCTCCACTTT.